This is a list of T cell receptor beta chains from one sample in a study of metastatic and nonmetastatic thyroid tumors. TCRdb reanalyzed the PCR reads with MiXCR. The data show some 34,000 clones, 20% to 25% seen once. Sequenced: blood. Receptor source: a female donor with papillary thyroid cancer or a benign thyroid nodule (not recorded which). Some clones in this sample may be carry-over from other donors' samples. Both conserved end residues are part of each CDR3. A D gene is named only where the DNA matches it firmly. Not all rows give a size; the values are once, few, many and, for expanded clones, a class.

v_gene	d_gene	abundance	j_gene	CDR3aa	CDR3nt
TRBV4-2	-	many	TRBJ1-6	CASSRENSYNSPLHF	TGTGCCAGCAGCCGGGAGAACTCCTATAATTCACCCCTCCACTTT
TRBV10-1	-	few	TRBJ1-4	CASSELGEGILEKLFF	TGCGCCAGCAGTGAGTTAGGGGAGGGTATTCTAGAAAAACTGTTTTTT
TRBV6-4	-	-	TRBJ2-1	CASSYSTENEQFF	TGTGCCAGCAGTTACTCAACGGAGAATGAGCAGTTCTTC
TRBV5-1	-	many	TRBJ2-2	CASSPRAAGTGELFF	TGCGCCAGCAGCCCGCGGGCCGCGGGCACCGGGGAGCTGTTTTTT
TRBV19	-	many	TRBJ1-5	CASSIEGQPQHF	TGTGCCAGTAGTATAGAAGGACAGCCCCAGCATTTT
TRBV7-6	-	-	TRBJ2-2	CASSLWTIGKSVVGELFF	TGTGCCAGCAGCTTATGGACTATCGGGAAGTCTGTCGTCGGGGAGCTGTTTTTT
TRBV7-8	TRBD2	many	TRBJ2-1	CASSLGTSGYNEQFF	TGTGCCAGCAGTCTAGGGACTAGCGGATACAATGAGCAGTTCTTC
TRBV15	TRBD2	few	TRBJ2-7	CATSRVRLAAYEQYF	TGTGCAACCAGCAGAGTTCGACTAGCTGCATACGAGCAGTACTTC
TRBV20-1	-	-	TRBJ1-1	CSARDRRDTEAFF	TGCAGTGCTAGAGATCGGAGGGACACTGAAGCTTTCTTT
TRBV6-1	-	few	TRBJ1-5	CATRLDEANNQPQHF	TGTGCCACCCGATTAGATGAGGCAAACAATCAGCCCCAGCATTTT
TRBV15	-	few	TRBJ2-1	CATSRCISSPANEQFF	TGTGCCACCAGCAGATGCATATCCAGCCCAGCCAATGAGCAGTTCTTC
TRBV20-1	TRBD1	-	TRBJ1-5	CSAIYRGNQPQHF	TGCAGTGCTATCTACAGGGGTAATCAGCCCCAGCATTTT
TRBV20-1	-	many	TRBJ2-4	CSTGLAKNIQYF	TGCAGTACCGGACTAGCCAAAAACATTCAGTACTTC
TRBV7-8	-	-	TRBJ2-2	CASSYPTGRNTGELFF	TGTGCCAGCAGCTACCCGACAGGACGGAACACCGGGGAGCTGTTTTTT
TRBV12-3/TRBV12-4	-	many	TRBJ2-2	CASGERGRGRPGELFF	TGTGCCAGCGGGGAGAGGGGGAGGGGGCGGCCCGGGGAGCTGTTTTTT
TRBV30	TRBD1	many	TRBJ1-2	CAWSRGQGVYGYTF	TGTGCCTGGAGTCGGGGACAGGGCGTTTATGGCTACACCTTC
TRBV10-2	TRBD2	-	TRBJ2-7	CASSALTSGREQYF	TGCGCCAGCAGTGCGTTGACTAGCGGGCGCGAGCAGTACTTC
TRBV19	-	-	TRBJ1-2	CASSMSGTGRFNGYTF	TGTGCCAGTAGTATGTCAGGAACAGGGAGATTTAATGGCTACACCTTC
TRBV30	TRBD2	many	TRBJ2-7	CAWSIGDSGRGSYEQYF	TGTGCCTGGAGTATAGGAGATAGCGGGAGGGGGTCCTACGAGCAGTACTTC
TRBV4-1	-	many	TRBJ1-1	CASSQVQVLNTEAFF	TGCGCCAGCAGCCAAGTTCAAGTTTTGAACACTGAAGCTTTCTTT
TRBV18	-	-	TRBJ2-7	CASSPKGSYEQYF	TGTGCCAGCTCACCTAAAGGGTCCTACGAGCAGTACTTC
TRBV20-1	-	many	TRBJ1-5	CSARVGGGNQPQHF	TGCAGTGCTAGAGTAGGGGGTGGGAATCAGCCCCAGCATTTT
TRBV5-6	TRBD1	-	TRBJ1-5	CASSRDRGINQPQHF	TGTGCCAGCAGCAGGGACAGAGGAATCAATCAGCCCCAGCATTTT
TRBV20-1	TRBD1	few	TRBJ1-2	CSASGTGGGGYTF	TGCAGTGCGTCCGGGACAGGGGGAGGTGGCTACACCTTC
TRBV10-3	TRBD1	many	TRBJ1-1	CAISEDRAIPEPQGFF	TGTGCCATCAGTGAGGACAGGGCGATTCCCGAGCCTCAGGGTTTCTTT
TRBV7-2	-	-	TRBJ2-3	CASSLGGATDTQYF	TGTGCCAGCAGCTTAGGCGGGGCCACAGATACGCAGTATTTT
TRBV18	-	-	TRBJ2-1	CASSPPVGPSYNEQFF	TGTGCCAGCTCACCACCGGTGGGACCGTCCTACAATGAGCAGTTCTTC
TRBV11-2	TRBD1	-	TRBJ1-1	CASSLRQGARDTEAFF	TGTGCCAGCAGCTTACGGCAGGGGGCTCGGGACACTGAAGCTTTCTTT
TRBV6-1	TRBD1	medium-sized	TRBJ2-7	CASRPDRAPYEQYF	TGTGCCAGCAGGCCGGACAGGGCTCCCTACGAGCAGTACTTC
TRBV19	-	few	TRBJ2-1	CASSITGLRIDEQFF	TGTGCCAGTAGTATTACGGGACTTCGGATAGATGAGCAGTTCTTC
TRBV5-4	-	many	TRBJ2-7	CASSSEAPGVSYEQYF	TGTGCCAGCAGCTCAGAGGCACCCGGAGTCTCCTACGAGCAGTACTTC
TRBV7-9	TRBD2	many	TRBJ2-2	CASRPGLAGTGELFF	TGTGCCAGCAGGCCGGGACTAGCTGGCACCGGGGAGCTGTTTTTT
TRBV7-6	-	many	TRBJ2-1	CASSLAYNEQFF	TGTGCCAGCAGCTTAGCTTACAATGAGCAGTTCTTC
TRBV2	-	-	TRBJ2-6	CASSEAGSPGANVLTF	TGTGCCAGCAGTGAAGCGGGCTCTCCGGGGGCCAACGTCCTGACTTTC
TRBV30	-	many	TRBJ1-2	CAWSTGNYGYTF	TGTGCCTGGAGTACGGGCAACTATGGCTACACCTTC
TRBV6-4	-	-	TRBJ1-1	CTSMVANTEAFF	TGTACCAGCATGGTGGCTAACACTGAAGCTTTCTTT
TRBV6-4	-	many	TRBJ2-2	CASSGGTGELFF	TGTGCCAGCAGTGGGGGCACCGGGGAGCTGTTTTTT
TRBV6-1	-	few	TRBJ1-1	CASSSCPGRTEAFF	TGTGCCAGCAGCAGCTGCCCGGGGCGCACTGAAGCTTTCTTT
TRBV29-1	-	many	TRBJ1-1	CSVPGLSNTEAFF	TGCAGCGTTCCGGGACTGTCGAACACTGAAGCTTTCTTT
TRBV28	-	medium-sized	TRBJ1-1	CASSLMGTEAFF	TGTGCCAGCAGTTTGATGGGGACTGAAGCTTTCTTT
TRBV10-3	TRBD2	many	TRBJ2-1	CAISERLAGDNEQFF	TGTGCCATCAGTGAAAGGCTAGCGGGCGACAATGAGCAGTTCTTC
TRBV20-1	-	-	TRBJ1-5	CSATKPGVSSNQPQHF	TGCAGTGCTACAAAACCGGGGGTGAGTAGCAATCAGCCCCAGCATTTT